What follows describes a single T cell receptor beta chain. The data belong to a study of cytomegalovirus exposure and HLA in healthy donors. Clones were read by immunoSEQ multiplex PCR, and TCRdb kept only the in-frame ones, dropping some. The table has 190,000 or so clones, approximately 84% seen once; the top ten hold about 2.8%. Germline V gene sequence: CDR1 SEHNR, CDR2 FQNEAQ (reference sequence). J was trimmed by 3 bases and V by 5 bases; bases with no gene match: 7. The CDR3 spans 16 residues. Sequenced input: PBMCs. This chain joins TRBV7-9 and TRBJ1-3; 10 nucleotides line up with TRBD1. The sequence came from a woman between 18 and 30 years old in good health and CMV-seropositive. This chain's CDR3 is CASSVTGGAFGNTIYF. The CDR3 DNA is TGTGCCAGCAGCGTGACAGGGGGCGCCTTTGGAAACACCATATATTTT.